These T cell receptor beta chains were read from a single sample in a study of monozygotic twins with inflammatory bowel disease. TCRdb re-called the 5' RACE reads and shows each CDR3 protein once, DNA omitted. The sample includes 150,000 or so distinct CDR3 sequences. The sequencing input was blood. Receptors originate from a human donor with ulcerative colitis or Crohn's disease, or a healthy co-twin of an affected twin (not recorded which). CDR3s include the opening cysteine and the closing phenylalanine or tryptophan. The order of the fields is CDR3 length, J gene, V gene, CDR3 protein.

13	TRBJ1-1	TRBV5-1	CASSLSRGTEAFF
13	TRBJ1-5	TRBV25-1	CASSQGGNQPQHF
18	TRBJ2-1	TRBV29-1	CSVEVPGLAGVWYNEQFF
16	TRBJ2-5	TRBV10-3	CAISATGLPYQETQYF
14	TRBJ1-1	TRBV10-3	CAISGQGANTEAFF
15	TRBJ2-2	TRBV29-1	CSVGSRTGGTGELFF
16	TRBJ2-1	TRBV5-1	CASNVAGASSYNEQFF
11	TRBJ2-1	TRBV30	CAWNNRDKEFF
14	TRBJ1-2	TRBV15	CATSRVGGDYGYTF
13	TRBJ2-1	TRBV6-5	CASSLAGEGEQFF
13	TRBJ1-4	TRBV18	CASSPTGNEKLFF
14	TRBJ2-2	TRBV10-3	CAVPRDLNTGELFF
17	TRBJ2-3	TRBV5-1	CASSWGLGAGAKDTQYF
15	TRBJ2-7	TRBV27	CASSSQDRVLREQYF
15	TRBJ2-1	TRBV6-1	CASSPFGGSYNEQFF
13	TRBJ2-3	TRBV7-6	CASSLGFGDTQYF
14	TRBJ1-3	TRBV12-3/TRBV12-4	CASRHRASGNTIYF
11	TRBJ2-7	TRBV10-3	CAISGDHEQYF
17	TRBJ2-1	TRBV5-4	CASSLAHRTSSYNEQFF
16	TRBJ2-7	TRBV3-1	CASSPWTSRTPYEQYF
14	TRBJ1-1	TRBV5-5	CASSLRISGTEAFF
14	TRBJ2-7	TRBV7-3	CASSLVPSKDEQYF
12	TRBJ2-5	TRBV6-2/TRBV6-3	CASKGIQETQYF
14	TRBJ1-6	TRBV20-1	CSAQLGSPNSPLHF
15	TRBJ1-1	TRBV9	CASSAHWESRTEAFF
18	TRBJ2-6	TRBV5-1	CASSLVRITAAGANVLTF
17	TRBJ2-3	TRBV5-1	CASSFDGVGPSTDTQYF
14	TRBJ1-2	TRBV20-1	CSATGGGNNYGYTF
16	TRBJ1-5	TRBV12-3/TRBV12-4	CASSLAVTNSNQPQHF
17	TRBJ1-2	TRBV7-2	CASSFRGGLPSDYGYTF
14	TRBJ1-6	TRBV10-3	CAVCRDSFNSPLHF
16	TRBJ1-2	TRBV5-8	CASSLRGQETTYGYTF
13	TRBJ2-2	TRBV14	CASSQLKGGELFF
15	TRBJ1-4	TRBV20-1	CSARGDGCRNEKLFF
18	TRBJ2-7	TRBV4-1	CASSQRLAGDRNGGEQYF
13	TRBJ1-2	TRBV6-1	CASSEARGYGYTF
13	TRBJ2-7	TRBV20-1	CSATSDLFYEQYF
13	TRBJ1-1	TRBV11-2	CASSPGTNTEAFF
15	TRBJ2-7	TRBV28	CASSIPLAGDYEQYF
13	TRBJ1-1	TRBV5-1	CASSFGTAREAFF
15	TRBJ2-5	TRBV7-7	CASSLGTSRVETQYF
15	TRBJ1-5	TRBV5-5	CASSSGTYSNQPQHF
12	TRBJ1-2	TRBV19	CAIRDGARGYTF
15	TRBJ1-1	TRBV29-1	CSVAPFSGKNTEAFF
14	TRBJ2-2	TRBV29-1	CSVNAGKDTGELFF
16	TRBJ2-1	TRBV5-1	CASSLRASEAFDEQFF
14	TRBJ2-4	TRBV5-5	CASSLGTTANIQYF
13	TRBJ1-1	TRBV29-1	CSVQRGGISEAFF
13	TRBJ2-3	TRBV5-1	CASRRDGTDTQYF
15	TRBJ2-2	TRBV5-1	CASSPPRGATRELFF
16	TRBJ1-5	TRBV30	CAWGKGAGRSNQPQHF
18	TRBJ2-4	TRBV27	CASSKTGGAPGSKNIQYF
15	TRBJ2-1	TRBV28	CASSSRLAAYNEQFF
15	TRBJ2-2	TRBV6-2/TRBV6-3	CASSYSLSRTGELFF
14	TRBJ2-3	TRBV7-6	CASSLSRATDTQYF
13	TRBJ1-1	TRBV7-6	CASSFRFFTEAFF
18	TRBJ1-4	TRBV21-1	CASSHRDSTFSTGEKLFF
13	TRBJ2-5	TRBV7-6	CASSLSGWETQYF
15	TRBJ1-5	TRBV6-4	CASREGEYSNQPQHF